This T cell receptor beta chain was captured by sequencing in a study of CD8 T cells in ankylosing spondylitis. Each CDR3 protein is one row after TCRdb ran MiXCR on the 5' RACE reads. The table records around 300,000 distinct CDR3 sequences, about a fifth of them present only once. The ends were cut back, 6 bases at V and 5 bases at J, with 11 bases in the middle. CDR3 size: 12 residues. Sequenced: blood, either unsorted or a sorted T cell fraction (not recorded which). This sequence was found in a female donor with ankylosing spondylitis or in good health (not recorded which). This chain links TRBV12-3 or TRBV12-4 with TRBJ2-7; a possible D gene is TRBD2 (5 bases). The CDR3 DNA sequence: TGTGCCAGCAGCCAACTAGGAAACGAGCAGTACTTC. It codes for CASSQLGNEQYF.